The 24 T cell receptor beta chains presented below share a single source sample, sequenced in a study of breast tumors, draining lymph nodes, adjacent tissues. The lymph nodes were axillary draining lymph nodes from breast cancer patients. MiXCR was run by TCRdb on the multiplex PCR reads, yielding one entry per CDR3 protein. This repertoire shows some 250,000 distinct CDR3 sequences, approximately 36% found once; its top ten account for about 3.3%. The sample taken for sequencing was axillary lymph node tissue. These receptors all come from a female donor with breast cancer. Some clones in this sample may be carry-over from other donors' samples.

This clonotype showed up many times. The rearrangement links TRBV4-3 to TRBJ2-7; 8 bases agree with TRBD2. V shed 0 bases, J shed 0 bases, and the junction held 7 bases outside the gene matches. The V gene's germline CDR1 is LGHNA and CDR2 YSLEER. This CDR3 has 17 residues. As DNA, the CDR3 is TGCGCCAGCAGCCAAGATCGAGCGGGGGTGACCTCCTACGAGCAGTACTTC. This encodes CASSQDRAGVTSYEQYF.

This clonotype was counted many times. The chain carries TRBV6-6 and TRBJ1-2, with D unresolved. V lost 0 bases and J 2 bases, leaving 7 bases between the germline ends. Germline CDR1 and CDR2: MNHNY and SVGAGI (reference sequence). This CDR3 comprises 14 residues. This CDR3 is CASSYSAGNYGYTF. The DNA for the CDR3 is TGTGCCAGCAGTTACTCTGCAGGCAACTATGGCTACACCTTC.

At least ten counts were recorded for this clonotype. The chain combines TRBV3-1 with TRBJ1-5, with no clear D. Per germline, CDR1 LGHDT and CDR2 YNNKEL (reference sequence). The CDR3 loop spans 14 amino acids. Trimming removed 0 bases from V and 6 bases from J, with 9 bases in between. Written as DNA, the CDR3 is TGTGCCAGCAGCCAAGATGGAGGGTCTCAGCCCCAGCATTTT. As protein: CASSQDGGSQPQHF.

The chain is built from TRBV5-4 and TRBJ2-2; D ambiguous. Germline CDR1 is SGHNT and CDR2 is YYREEE (reference sequence). V was pared by 5 bases and J by 1 base, with 15 bases between. CDR3 length: 16 residues. CDR3 amino acids: CASRDPWAGNTGELFF. The CDR3 DNA follows: TGTGCCAGCAGAGATCCATGGGCAGGGAACACCGGGGAGCTGTTTTTT.

This clonotype was detected many times. The DNA for the CDR3 is TGTGCCAGCAGTTTATGGGAGAAAGAGACCCAGTACTTC. Its protein product is CASSLWEKETQYF. The gene calls are TRBV12-3 or TRBV12-4 and TRBJ2-5; maybe TRBD2 (5 bases). This CDR3 comprises 13 residues. V was shortened by 2 bases and J by 3 bases, with 7 bases between the two germline ends.

The sample holds many counts of this clonotype. The chain carries TRBV6-1 and TRBJ1-2, with D perhaps matching TRBD1 (6 bases). The V gene lost 8 bases and the J gene lost 7 bases, with 20 bases spanning the gap. The germline gives CDR1 MNHNS, CDR2 SASEGT. This CDR3 comprises 14 residues. CDR3 DNA sequence: TGTGCCAGCGGAACAGGGTCGGTAGTAGGTGGCTACACCTTC. Protein sequence: CASGTGSVVGGYTF.

Ten or more counts support this clonotype. An end of the junction differs from the germline gene, which may be a read error. This chain connects TRBV7-7 to TRBJ2-2; possibly TRBD2 for D (5 bases). CDR1 is SSHAT, CDR2 FNYEAQ, per germline (reference sequence). CDR3 size: 15 residues. The CDR3 bases are TGTGCTAGCAGCTCAAGTGAGAGGGTTACCGGGGAGCTGTTTTTT. Its translation: CASSSSERVTGELFF.

In this sample, this clonotype turned up many times. The CDR3 here is CASSGPSTDTQYF. DNA for the CDR3: TGTGCCAGCAGTGGTCCGTCCACAGATACGCAGTATTTT. This rearrangement joins TRBV2 to TRBJ2-3; D call uncertain. Looked up from germline, CDR1 is SNHLY and CDR2 is FYNNEI. The CDR3 runs 13 residues. V gave up 4 bases and J gave up 2 bases, with 7 bases separating them.

In its sample, this clonotype was seen a few times. A single base separates this from a much larger clone, so it may be a read error. Given the absence of the conserved phenylalanine or tryptophan at the CDR3 end, a read error is likely. The chain carries TRBV9 and TRBJ1-2; no firm D call. V was cut by 3 bases and J by 2 bases, with 8 bases left in between. Germline V CDR1 and CDR2: SGDLS, YYNGEE. This CDR3 is 13 amino acids long. This CDR3 is CASSDSLNYGYTS. In DNA form, the CDR3 reads TGTGCCAGCAGCGACTCTCTCAACTATGGCTACACCTCC.

This clonotype was found many times. V is TRBV5-1 and J is TRBJ2-3; TRBD2 matches at 11 bases. V lost 4 bases and J lost 2; bases outside the gene matches: 6. This CDR3 is built from 16 residues. CDR1 SGHRS and CDR2 YFSETQ come from the germline V gene. CDR3 sequence (DNA): TGCGCCAGCAGCCCGGGACTAGCGGCCTACACAGATACGCAGTATTTT. Translated, it gives CASSPGLAAYTDTQYF.

V gene TRBV7-9 combines with J gene TRBJ1-1; a possible D gene is TRBD1 (6 bases). The CDR3 covers 14 residues. The V end was cut by 0 bases, the J end by 4 bases, with 9 bases between. Germline V gene lookup returns CDR1 SEHNR and CDR2 FQNEAQ (reference sequence). Here the CDR3 DNA reads TGTGCCAGCAGCTTAGCCTCAGGGGCCACTGAAGCTTTCTTT. As protein: CASSLASGATEAFF. Filled out from reference TRBV7-9 and TRBJ1-1, the complete variable domain reads DTGVSQNPRHKITKRGQNVTFRCDPISEHNRLYWYRQTLGQGPEFLTYFQNEAQLEKSRLLSDRFSAERPKGSFSTLEIQRTEQGDSAMYLCASSLASGATEAFFGQGTRLTVV.

Concerning this clonotype: Its ends do not fully match the called genes, so a read error is possible. The J gene is TRBJ1-2, the V gene TRBV7-2, with D uncertain. Germline CDR1 and CDR2: SGHTA and FQGNSA. The CDR3 length is 15 residues. DNA of the CDR3: TGTGCCAGCAGCCCAGAGGCCAGGCCGAACTATGGCTACCCCTTC. Residues: CASSPEARPNYGYPF.

This rearrangement joins TRBV2 to TRBJ1-2; perhaps TRBD1 as D (6 bases). Germline V gives CDR1 SNHLY, CDR2 FYNNEI. The CDR3 consists of 13 residues. Trimming stripped 7 bases from V and 8 bases from J, with 17 bases between. CDR3 amino acids: CASIGGGEMGYTF. In DNA form, the CDR3 reads TGTGCCAGCATTGGGGGCGGAGAGATGGGCTACACCTTC.

This clonotype has at least ten counts. The chain links TRBV4-2 to TRBJ1-3; D possibly corresponds to TRBD1 (5 bases). Germline V gene data show CDR1 as LGHNA and CDR2 as YNFKEQ. V lost 0 bases and J 8 bases, leaving 14 bases between the germline ends. The CDR3 length is 15 residues. The CDR3 sequence is CASSQDGAGRDTIYF. The CDR3 nucleotides are TGTGCCAGCAGCCAAGATGGGGCGGGTAGGGACACCATATATTTT.

Note on this clonotype: Compared with germline, one end of the junction differs, possibly owing to a read error. The V call is TRBV7-9, the J call TRBJ2-5; 9 bases align to TRBD2. The CDR3 is 15 amino acids. Looked up from germline, CDR1 is SEHNR and CDR2 is FQNEAQ (reference sequence). The CDR3 sequence: CASSLASGSGETHYF. In DNA, the CDR3 is TGTGCCAGCAGCTTAGCTAGCGGGAGCGGAGAGACCCACTACTTC.

V gene TRBV20-1 combines with J gene TRBJ1-1, with a weak D call TRBD1 (6 bases). CDR3 length: 14 residues. Germline lookup yields CDR1 DFQATT and CDR2 SNEGSKA (reference sequence). The V end was cut by 3 bases, the J end by 1 base, with 12 bases between. This CDR3 reads CSASPGTPNTEAFF. The CDR3 bases are TGCAGTGCTAGTCCAGGGACACCGAACACTGAAGCTTTCTTT.

The chain is built from TRBV11-3 and TRBJ2-7; D gene ambiguous. The CDR3 is 13 residues long. The germline V and J ends were trimmed by 1 base and 6 bases, with 10 bases remaining between them. Germline-derived CDR1 and CDR2 are SGHNT and YENEEA. The chain's CDR3 is CASSLAGRSEQYF. The CDR3 DNA is TGTGCCAGCAGCTTAGCTGGACGGTCCGAGCAGTACTTC.

This clonotype was observed a handful of times. This chain links TRBV12-3 or TRBV12-4 with TRBJ1-2; no clear D gene. The V end was cut by 5 bases, the J end by 4 bases, with 26 bases between. The CDR3 has 18 residues. CDR3 nucleotides: TGTGCCAGCAGTAAGATACCGGGTCTCCTTCCCTCAACCTATGGCTACACCTTC. The encoded protein is CASSKIPGLLPSTYGYTF.

This clonotype was picked up many times. The V and J genes are TRBV5-4 and TRBJ2-3; D may be TRBD1 (5 bases). CDR3 length equals 15 residues. Between the trimmed V and J ends, which lost 0 bases and 3 bases, there was a span of 11 bases. CDR1 is SGHNT and CDR2 is YYREEE in the germline V gene (reference sequence). The CDR3 sequence: CASSLDERGTDTQYF. In DNA form, the CDR3 reads TGTGCCAGCAGCTTGGATGAAAGGGGAACAGATACGCAGTATTTT.

The rearrangement joins TRBV9 to TRBJ2-5; D not resolved. Germline lookup yields CDR1 SGDLS and CDR2 YYNGEE. The CDR3 has 15 residues. Trimming took 4 bases from V and 1 from J, leaving 14 bases between them. CDR3 bases: TGTGCCAGCAGCAAAAGTCGGGCCGGCCAAGAGACCCAGTACTTC. Residues: CASSKSRAGQETQYF.

This clonotype came up many times. This chain connects TRBV19 to TRBJ1-5; D is ambiguous. The V gene lost 9 bases and the J gene lost 0 bases, with 15 bases spanning the gap. CDR1 is LNHDA, CDR2 SQIVND, per germline (reference sequence). This CDR3 region has 15 residues. The CDR3, as DNA: TGTGCCAGCCTTCGGGGTCACGCTAGCAATCAGCCCCAGCATTTT. Translated: CASLRGHASNQPQHF.

V and J are TRBV28 and TRBJ2-7; 9 nucleotides line up with TRBD2. This CDR3 contains 15 residues. J gave up 3 bases and V 3 bases, and 6 bases lay outside the gene matches. Germline V gives CDR1 MDHEN, CDR2 SYDVKM. The CDR3 DNA is TGTGCCAGCAGTTTTCCTAGCGGGGCCCTCTACGAGCAGTACTTC. Protein: CASSFPSGALYEQYF.

This clonotype was seen at least ten times. This chain's CDR3 is CASSEFRGLFPNQPQHF. The CDR3 DNA reads as TGTGCCAGCAGTGAATTCCGAGGACTATTCCCCAATCAGCCCCAGCATTTT. The J gene is TRBJ1-5, the V gene TRBV6-1; D is ambiguous. Trimming took off 2 bases at V and 3 bases at J, with 17 bases between the two ends. Germline CDR1 is MNHNS and CDR2 is SASEGT. CDR3 length equals 17 residues.

This clonotype has ten or more counts. The rearrangement uses TRBV6-1 and TRBJ2-7, with TRBD2 matching over 8 bases. CDR3 length equals 14 residues. Germline-derived CDR1 and CDR2 are MNHNS and SASEGT. V trimming: 6 bases; J trimming: 0 bases; junction bases outside the gene matches: 4. In nucleotides, the CDR3 is TGTGCCAGCAGGCCGGGACTAGTCTCCTACGAGCAGTACTTC. It encodes CASRPGLVSYEQYF.